The following is a TCR beta chain sequence with its context. There are a few counts of this clonotype. The antigen this receptor binds is unknown. A much larger clonotype is one base distant, so this may be a read error. This record belongs to a study of CD8+CD57+ T cells in acquired aplastic anemia (dated by TCRdb to the late 2010s). About the full investigation: DNA extracted from sorted CD4+ and CD8+ cells had a mean of approximately 3 ug, with a range of roughly 0.18 to 27.4 ug. An average of approximately 10 million reads for CD4+ cells and under 12 million reads for CD8+ cells was obtained from healthy donor samples. Results the study describes overall, beyond this receptor: No significant difference in CD8+ Simpson's diversity was found between patients and healthy controls (P=0.060). Around 27 CD8+ CDR3 sequences were found in both patients and controls but appeared to be highly expressed in patients and within the immunodominant clones of the patients.

TCR beta VDJ combination and CDR3 sequence profiling used genomic DNA as the template. An Illumina HiSeq 2000 was the platform used for TCR repertoire sequencing. The source study handled its data this way. Repertoire assessment relied on Simpson's diversity index, CDR3 size and DJ length profiles, and TRBV/TRBJ rearrangement plots. Whichever DNA sequence was most abundant in the deep sequencing data was defined as the immunodominant clone. CDR3 amino acid sequences were checked for sharing across subjects and were also compared against the VDJdb database and published repertoires. Through fastp at Q25 and MiXCR, TCRdb rebuilt clones from the public reads, retaining in-frame beta chains. Every CDR3 protein is listed once, alongside the most common genes and DNA of its rows. In this record, the V and J calls reflect TCRdb's handling and not the investigators' own analysis. Counted in this sample were about 81,000 distinct CDR3 sequences; about 45% of them appeared once. The ten biggest clones cover approximately 62% of the sample.

In the study, sorted CD4+ and CD8+ blood T cells from patients with severe aplastic anemia and from healthy subjects underwent deep sequencing of TCR repertoires. Ficoll-Paque density gradient centrifugation was used to isolate peripheral blood mononuclear cells. Before DNA extraction, CD4+ and CD8+ T cells were sorted by FACS or by magnetic beads. The germline V gene yields SNHLY for CDR1 and FYNNEI for CDR2. There are 15 amino acids in the CDR3, from cysteine to phenylalanine inclusive. Of all the DNA, just the CDR3 is kept, 45 bases in frame from base 1. Rearrangement joined TRBV2 to TRBJ1-4; the D gene is not confidently resolved. Sequenced input: sorted CD4+, CD8+, or CD8+CD57+ T cells (not recorded which) from PBMCs. This TCR was recovered from a human donor in good health, serving as a control. The bases are TGTGCCAGCAGTGAAACGGAGACAACTAATGAAAAACTGCTTTTT. It codes for CASSETETTNEKLLF.